This TCR beta chain was sequenced for a study of blood T cell repertoires in COVID-19 (dated by TCRdb to 2020 to 2021). With regard to the full study: Samples covering the acute and convalescent phases of COVID-19 were provided by collaborators in the United States, Italy and Spain. The material from the prospective study consisted of cDNA or gDNA derived from T cells, B-cell-depleted T cells, or PBMCs. Deeply sampled blood TCRbeta repertoires from subjects exposed to, actively infected with, or recovered from COVID-19 were included in the dataset. A freely available public database, intended as a resource for researchers studying the immune response to SARS-CoV-2, is where the repertoires were released. The samples were drawn from the first 160 participants of the ongoing ImmuneRACE study and from under 1,500 subjects provided by 6 global collaborators. Nearly every sample came with metadata listing a de-identified subject ID, COVID-19 status, age in years and sex. Where HLA class I and class II types were available, the types were taken from metadata supplied by the sample provider, not from assay-based typing. Beyond this particular receptor, the publication reports: Clinical and demographic metadata were provided uncurated, with the amount varying by source and participant.

In regard to this clone: What this receptor recognizes is not known. No much larger clone is present one base from it, and per-base qualities are unavailable.

CDR1 and CDR2 (KGHDR, SFDVKD) derive from the germline V gene. Reading from cysteine to phenylalanine, the CDR3 counts 15 amino acids. Kept here is only the CDR3 DNA, which spans 45 bases and is read in frame from base 1. The germline ends are 12 bases apart after V is trimmed by 7 bases and J by 0 bases. TCRbeta CDR3 regions were amplified from genomic DNA using the immunoSEQ Assay, a bias-controlled multiplex PCR. Concerning the study's data processing: The number of nucleated cells in each sample was estimated by amplification of reference gene primers within the assay. Sequence reads were collapsed and filtered to measure the absolute abundance of every unique TCRbeta CDR3 rearrangement. Productive Simpson clonality was computed per sample as the square root of Simpson's diversity index over productive rearrangements. The immuneACCESS repertoire file appears here via TCRdb, limited to in-frame rearrangements. These files lack a portion of the clones; in checked studies, under half of the deficit traces to unresolved V genes, and the cause of the others is not known. D and trimming were read from the DNA, whereas the V and J calls and clone size are those reported in that table. The sample data list tens of thousands of clones, and approximately 86% of these were observed just once. About 8% of the sample lies in the top ten.

Collaborating institutions collected whole blood in K2EDTA tubes following their own protocols. For TCRbeta analysis, collaborator samples were shipped as frozen whole blood, as isolated PBMCs, or as DNA extracted from either sample type. The sequenced sample consisted of peripheral blood. The chain is made from TRBV24-1 and TRBJ1-5; perhaps TRBD1 is the D gene, with 6 bases matching. The receptor was isolated from a man older than 75 with active or convalescent COVID-19. The DNA sequence is TGTGCCACCAGAGGGACACCCTATAGCAATCAGCCCCAGCATTTT. Translated, this gives CATRGTPYSNQPQHF.